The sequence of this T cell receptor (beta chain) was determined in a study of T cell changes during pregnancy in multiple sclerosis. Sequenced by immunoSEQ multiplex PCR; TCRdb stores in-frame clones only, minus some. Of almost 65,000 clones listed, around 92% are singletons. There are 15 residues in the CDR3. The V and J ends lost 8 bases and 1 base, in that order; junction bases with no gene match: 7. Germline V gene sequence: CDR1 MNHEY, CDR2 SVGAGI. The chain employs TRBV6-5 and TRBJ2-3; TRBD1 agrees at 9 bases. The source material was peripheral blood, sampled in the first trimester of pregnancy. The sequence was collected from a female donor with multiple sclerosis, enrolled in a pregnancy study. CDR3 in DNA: TGTGCCAGCCCCCGGGACAGGGTTTGCACAGATACGCAGTATTTT. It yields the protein CASPRDRVCTDTQYF.